This entry features one T cell receptor beta chain sequence. Its antigen is undetermined. The data stem from a study of cytomegalovirus exposure and HLA in healthy donors. Although they were nominally healthy when sampled, donors likely had unrecorded immune exposures. Overall study results and limits: Fewer N-insertions (relative to the roughly 630-donor mean) were reportedly seen in an Asian-associated ancestry cluster in a later analysis.

V lost 5 bases and J lost 2, with 16 bases in between. Looked up from germline, CDR1 is MDHEN and CDR2 is SYDVKM. The CDR3 consists of 16 residues. A multiplex PCR was run with 60 Vbeta primers and 13 Jbeta primers. Per the original methods: Approximately 73 million unique TCR beta chains, 9.5 million to 14 million shared, were counted in a later analysis. Method: immunoSEQ multiplex PCR; TCRdb's copy keeps in-frame clones and lacks some. V, J and clone size were drawn from that table, and D and trimming were deduced from the DNA. This sample yields 150,000 or so clones, of which around 80% are seen a single time; less than 2% belongs to the top ten.

The sample comprised PBMCs. The genes are TRBV28 and TRBJ2-1; D is possibly TRBD1 (7 bases). This sequence was found in a man younger than 35 in good health and CMV-seronegative. The CDR3 DNA sequence: TGTGCCAGCAGTCCTCCGACCAGGGGGGCCTACAATGAGCAGTTCTTC. This translates into CASSPPTRGAYNEQFF.